This TCR beta chain was identified in a study of T cell responses to AZD1222 COVID-19 vaccine. Study results and caveats: Most donors were white British, females outnumbered males, and clonal diversity was possibly underestimated. Spike as a whole was targeted by vaccine-associated CD4 TCRs, dominant at 160-218 and 743-854. The study reported that nearly half of spike-specific TCRs target unmutated variant regions. With two AZD1222 doses given, Spike-specific TCR breadth and depth both rose.

This CDR3 has 11 amino acids. Germline lookup yields CDR1 SNHLY and CDR2 FYNNEI. Deletions cut 6 bases from V and 13 bases from J, with 13 bases between. A note on this clone: As yet, its antigen is unknown.

Measured with immunoSEQ multiplex PCR; TCRdb has only the in-frame clones, and not every one. The table has about 130,000 clones, roughly 90% seen once. The chain employs TRBV2 and TRBJ2-4; D is uncertain. The clonotype originates from an adult in good health. The input for sequencing was peripheral blood, taken on day 0 of AZD1222 vaccination. CDR3 region: CASRLRTWQYF. The CDR3, as DNA: TGTGCCAGCAGGCTCAGAACTTGGCAGTACTTC. The whole variable domain, remainder taken from reference TRBV2 and TRBJ2-4, is EPEVTQTPSHQVTQMGQEVILRCVPISNHLYFYWYRQILGQKVEFLVSFYNNEISEKSEIFDDQFSVERPDGSNFTLKIRSTKLEDSAMYFCASRLRTWQYFGAGTRLSVL.